A selection of T cell receptor beta chains follows, all from one sample in a study of shared clonotypes between healthy human individuals. Repertoires were generated with immunoSEQ multiplex PCR, while TCRdb's copy carries only in-frame clones and drops some. This sample yields roughly 2 million clones, of which 90% to 95% are seen a single time; under 0.15% belongs to the top ten. Sequenced: naive CD4+ T cells sorted from blood. These receptors originate from a man aged 18 to 35 in good health. Both conserved end residues are part of each CDR3. The D gene is left open where the match is weak. Size tells how often a clone was seen (once, few, many) or the class of an expanded clone, and some rows leave it out.

j_call v_call clone_size cdr3_length d_call cdr3_aa cdr3_nt
TRBJ2-7 TRBV30 . 14 TRBD1 CAWRGTGTFYEQYF TGTGCCTGGAGGGGGACAGGGACATTTTACGAGCAGTACTTC
TRBJ2-5 TRBV2 . 13 . CASSLQGYRTQYF TGTGCCAGCAGCCTACAGGGTTATCGGACCCAGTACTTC
TRBJ1-1 TRBV6-1 . 13 . CASLRAPNTEAFF TGTGCCAGCCTTCGGGCCCCGAACACTGAAGCTTTCTTT
TRBJ1-2 TRBV29-1 . 13 . CSVERQGPYGYTF TGCAGCGTTGAACGGCAGGGGCCCTATGGCTACACCTTC
TRBJ2-1 TRBV7-6 . 14 . CASSLALGANEQFF TGTGCCAGCAGCTTAGCGCTGGGGGCCAATGAGCAGTTCTTC
TRBJ1-6 TRBV2 once 13 TRBD1 CASSRQGSSPLHF TGTGCCAGCAGTCGACAGGGGTCTTCACCCCTCCACTTT
TRBJ2-5 TRBV5-4 . 15 TRBD1 CASSLRDRERETQYF TGTGCCAGCAGCCTTAGAGACAGGGAGAGGGAGACCCAGTACTTC
TRBJ2-2 TRBV6-1 . 15 TRBD1 CASIKGAWGTGELFF TGTGCCAGCATCAAGGGGGCATGGGGGACCGGGGAGCTGTTTTTT
TRBJ1-6 TRBV14 . 13 . CASSLHSGSPLHF TGTGCCAGCAGCCTGCACTCGGGTTCACCCCTCCACTTT
TRBJ2-3 TRBV19 . 13 TRBD1 CASGQGVKDTQYF TGTGCCAGTGGGCAGGGGGTAAAGGATACGCAGTATTTT
TRBJ1-3 TRBV6-1 . 13 . CASSESGLFTIYF TGTGCCAGCAGTGAATCCGGGCTATTCACCATATATTTT
TRBJ2-5 TRBV18 . 18 . CASSRALLRGVPQETQYF TGTGCCAGCTCACGCGCCCTTCTAAGGGGGGTCCCCCAAGAGACCCAGTACTTC
TRBJ1-4 TRBV6-1 . 15 . CASSVGTRGNEKLFF TGTGCCAGCAGTGTGGGGACACGAGGGAATGAAAAACTGTTTTTT
TRBJ2-7 TRBV2 few 11 . CASSERYEQYF TGTGCCAGCAGTGAACGCTACGAGCAGTACTTC
TRBJ2-1 TRBV7-2 . 15 . CASSPDRSSYNEQFF TGTGCCAGCAGCCCCGACAGGAGCTCCTACAATGAGCAGTTCTTC
TRBJ2-3 TRBV25-1 . 14 . CASSDPSLGDTQYF TGTGCCAGCAGTGACCCCTCATTAGGGGATACGCAGTATTTT
TRBJ2-7 TRBV27 . 16 TRBD2 CASSLSGGTSGRPLYF TGTGCCAGCAGTTTATCAGGGGGGACTAGCGGGAGGCCCTTGTACTTC
TRBJ1-6 TRBV7-2 . 14 TRBD1 CASSPRQGYSPLHF TGTGCCAGCAGCCCCCGACAGGGGTATTCACCCCTCCACTTT
TRBJ1-4 TRBV6-5 . 15 . CASSPSVGTNEKLFF TGTGCCAGCAGTCCTTCAGTGGGAACTAATGAAAAACTGTTTTTT
TRBJ1-1 TRBV7-9 . 16 . CASSVRQGGVNTEAFF TGTGCCAGCAGCGTACGCCAAGGAGGGGTGAACACTGAAGCTTTCTTT
TRBJ2-1 TRBV11-2 . 17 TRBD2 CASSWTSGRPSYNEQFF TGTGCCAGCAGCTGGACTAGCGGGAGGCCCTCCTACAATGAGCAGTTCTTC
TRBJ2-1 TRBV13 . 17 TRBD1 CASSSMRDRGRGNEQFF TGTGCCAGCAGCTCCATGAGGGACAGGGGTCGGGGCAATGAGCAGTTCTTC
TRBJ2-5 TRBV5-6 . 14 . CASRGLGEGETQYF TGTGCCAGCCGTGGTCTAGGTGAGGGAGAGACCCAGTACTTC
TRBJ1-2 TRBV6-5 . 13 . CASSYQTGYGYTF TGTGCCAGCAGTTACCAAACAGGGTATGGCTACACCTTC
TRBJ1-6 TRBV5-1 . 15 TRBD1 CASSLEGRGSSPLHF TGCGCCAGCAGCTTGGAAGGCAGGGGGTCTTCACCCCTCCACTTT
TRBJ1-1 TRBV10-2 . 13 . CASSEGAYTEAFF TGCGCCAGCAGTGAGGGGGCCTACACTGAAGCTTTCTTT
TRBJ2-7 TRBV20-1 . 11 . CSASISGEQYF TGCAGTGCTTCAATTTCGGGGGAGCAGTACTTC
TRBJ1-1 TRBV9 . 14 . CASTAATVGTEAFF TGTGCCAGCACGGCAGCCACGGTAGGCACTGAAGCTTTCTTT
TRBJ2-5 TRBV9 once 13 . CASSVGGRETQYF TGTGCCAGCAGCGTAGGGGGAAGGGAGACCCAGTACTTC
TRBJ2-7 TRBV5-8 . 16 TRBD2 CASSLRTSLGVYEQYF TGTGCCAGCAGCTTGCGGACTAGCCTGGGGGTCTACGAGCAGTACTTC
TRBJ2-7 TRBV7-9 once 15 TRBD1 CASSHWTGEGYEQYF TGTGCCAGCAGCCACTGGACAGGGGAAGGGTACGAGCAGTACTTC
TRBJ1-5 TRBV19 few 14 TRBD1 CASSLGQGTQPQHF TGTGCCAGTAGTCTCGGACAGGGGACTCAGCCCCAGCATTTT
TRBJ1-2 TRBV6-5 . 15 . CASVSTGGGAYGYTF TGTGCCAGCGTATCCACCGGGGGAGGGGCCTATGGCTACACCTTC
TRBJ1-2 TRBV30 once 13 . CAWSLGFPYGYTF TGTGCCTGGAGTTTAGGTTTTCCCTATGGCTACACCTTC
TRBJ2-5 TRBV5-1 . 12 . CASSSPSETQYF TGCGCCAGCAGCTCGCCGTCAGAGACCCAGTACTTC
TRBJ1-6 TRBV6-1 . 14 . CASSWGGTNSPLHF TGTGCCAGCAGTTGGGGGGGAACAAATTCACCCCTCCACTTT
TRBJ2-3 TRBV4-2 . 17 TRBD1 CASSQEADRAGRNTQYF TGTGCCAGCAGCCAGGAAGCTGACAGGGCTGGTCGGAATACGCAGTATTTT
TRBJ2-3 TRBV4-1 . 15 . CASSHPRITTDTQYF TGCGCCAGCAGCCATCCGAGGATCACCACAGATACGCAGTATTTT
TRBJ2-7 TRBV19 . 13 TRBD1 CATRGQGLYEQYF TGTGCCACCAGGGGACAGGGGTTATACGAGCAGTACTTC
TRBJ2-5 TRBV7-3 . 15 . CASSPSAGLEETQYF TGTGCCAGCAGCCCTTCTGCAGGGTTGGAAGAGACCCAGTACTTC
TRBJ2-2 TRBV30 . 13 . CAWSTQNTGELFF TGTGCCTGGAGTACGCAGAACACCGGGGAGCTGTTTTTT
TRBJ2-5 TRBV6-5 . 14 . CASSYGGRGETQYF TGTGCCAGCAGTTACGGGGGGCGAGGAGAGACCCAGTACTTC
TRBJ2-1 TRBV5-1 . 15 . CASSFRGTSYNEQFF TGCGCCAGCAGCTTTCGTGGGACCTCCTACAATGAGCAGTTCTTC
TRBJ1-1 TRBV6-5 . 15 . CASNLGGGVGTEAFF TGTGCCAGCAATCTTGGGGGGGGCGTGGGCACTGAAGCTTTCTTT
TRBJ1-1 TRBV7-2 . 13 . CASSQQTNTEAFF TGTGCCAGCAGCCAACAAACGAACACTGAAGCTTTCTTT
TRBJ2-1 TRBV30 . 14 TRBD2 CAWAGREVGNEQFF TGTGCCTGGGCGGGGCGGGAGGTGGGCAATGAGCAGTTCTTC
TRBJ1-3 TRBV7-9 . 15 . CASSLVQTSGNTIYF TGTGCCAGCAGCTTAGTACAGACCTCTGGAAACACCATATATTTT
TRBJ2-3 TRBV7-2 once 14 . CASSLVASTDTQYF TGTGCCAGCAGCTTAGTCGCTAGCACAGATACGCAGTATTTT
TRBJ2-3 TRBV18 few 13 . CASSPPSTDTQYF TGTGCCAGCTCACCGCCTAGCACAGATACGCAGTATTTT
TRBJ1-3 TRBV18 . 11 . CASSGGNTIYF TGTGCCAGCTCAGGCGGAAACACCATATATTTT
TRBJ1-4 TRBV15 . 13 . CATSRAPHEKLFF TGTGCCACCAGCAGGGCCCCTCATGAAAAACTGTTTTTT
TRBJ1-1 TRBV20-1 . 11 . CSASGQVEAFF TGCAGTGCTAGTGGGCAGGTCGAAGCTTTCTTT
TRBJ1-1 TRBV5-4 . 13 . CASSFPMNTEAFF TGTGCCAGCAGCTTTCCCATGAACACTGAAGCTTTCTTT
TRBJ2-1 TRBV5-6 . 16 TRBD2 CASSPLGRGSYNEQFF TGTGCCAGCAGCCCCCTGGGGAGGGGCTCCTACAATGAGCAGTTCTTC